Presented here are 8 T cell receptor beta chains from one specimen sequenced in a study of identical twins. TCRdb fed the 5' RACE reads into MiXCR, producing one record per CDR3 protein. The sample yields about 500,000 distinct CDR3 sequences, 13% to 15% seen once. These data also featured in a second study, about yellow fever vaccine responses in identical twins.

The sample taken for sequencing was CD4+ T cells sorted from blood. Receptors originate from a woman aged 18-29 years in good health.

A few counts support this clonotype. V usage is TRBV12-3 or TRBV12-4 and J usage is TRBJ1-5; no reliable D call. The V gene lost 6 bases and the J gene lost 3 bases, with 12 bases spanning the gap. The CDR3 is made up of 14 amino acids. CDR3 in DNA: TGTGCCAGCAGGCAAAACATGGACAATCAGCCCCAGCATTTT. As protein: CASRQNMDNQPQHF.

The chain joins TRBV5-1 to TRBJ2-1; 12 bases match TRBD2. The CDR3 has 16 amino acids. Germline V gene lookup returns CDR1 SGHRS and CDR2 YFSETQ. With V trimmed by 0 bases and J by 8 bases, 6 bases remained unmatched. CDR3 amino acids: CASSLGASGRAHEQFF. CDR3 bases: TGCGCCAGCAGCTTGGGGGCTAGCGGGAGGGCCCATGAGCAGTTCTTC.

This sequence joins TRBV12-3 or TRBV12-4 and TRBJ1-2; no definite D call. V was shortened by 3 bases and J by 8 bases, with 13 bases between the two germline ends. The CDR3 length is 13 residues. CDR3 nucleotide sequence: TGTGCCAGCAGTTTCGATGCGGGAGGAGGCTACACCTTC. Translated, it gives CASSFDAGGGYTF.

V is TRBV20-1 and J is TRBJ2-7, with D tentatively TRBD1 or TRBD2 (6 bases each). V lost 3 bases and J lost 0, with 12 bases in between. The CDR3 extends over 14 amino acids. CDR1 and CDR2 (germline): DFQATT, SNEGSKA (reference sequence). The CDR3 loop reads CSARKGDSSYEQYF. The CDR3 DNA sequence: TGCAGTGCTAGGAAGGGGGACTCCTCCTACGAGCAGTACTTC.

A few counts support this clonotype. V usage is TRBV6-1 and J usage is TRBJ2-4; unclear D gene. Germline CDR1 is MNHNS and CDR2 is SASEGT. Trimming stripped 2 bases from V and 0 bases from J, with 11 bases between. The CDR3 length is 16 residues. The CDR3: CASSEITVIAKNIQYF. The CDR3 nucleotides read TGTGCCAGCAGTGAAATCACCGTTATAGCCAAAAACATTCAGTACTTC.

This chain connects TRBV13 to TRBJ2-5; weak D call: TRBD1 (6 bases). With 5 bases removed from V and 0 bases from J, the gap between germline ends came to 19 bases. Germline CDR1 reads PRHDT; CDR2 reads FYEKMQ (reference sequence). This CDR3 has 17 amino acids. The CDR3 DNA reads as TGTGCCAGCAGCCCGACGGGGCAGTGGGGGCACCAAGAGACCCAGTACTTC. It encodes CASSPTGQWGHQETQYF. The variable domain in full, with the rest retrieved from reference TRBV13 and TRBJ2-5, is AAGVIQSPRHLIKEKRETATLKCYPIPRHDTVYWYQQGPGQDPQFLISFYEKMQSDKGSIPDRFSAQQFSDYHSELNMSSLELGDSALYFCASSPTGQWGHQETQYFGPGTRLLVL.

This clonotype showed up many times. V gene TRBV6-5 combines with J gene TRBJ1-1, with 8 bases fitting TRBD1. CDR1 and CDR2 (germline): MNHEY, SVGAGI. The trim removed 6 bases at V and 10 bases at J, leaving 10 bases unmatched. The CDR3 runs 13 residues. The CDR3 DNA reads TGTGCCAGCAGATACGACGACAGGGGTTCAGCTTTCTTT. This codes for CASRYDDRGSAFF.

There are a few counts of this clonotype. V is TRBV6-1 and J is TRBJ2-7; no firm D call. This CDR3 contains 14 residues. Germline values: CDR1 MNHNS, CDR2 SASEGT. V was clipped by 11 bases and J by 3 bases, with 20 bases between them. In DNA form, the CDR3 reads TGTGCCGCCGGAAACCCGGCGAGAGACTACGAGCAGTACTTC. Translating it yields CAAGNPARDYEQYF.